This T cell receptor beta chain was identified in a study of T cells after yellow fever vaccination. Findings and caveats of the study: Weaker, the secondary response peaked sooner, at day 5 versus 15. In FACS-sorted repertoires, abundant clonotypes from the bulk population could appear as contaminants. Just a small share of clonotypes turned up in the CD4 compartment as well as the CD8 compartment.

TCRdb re-analysed the 5' RACE reads in MiXCR, keeping a single row per CDR3 protein. The top ten clones hold about 0.6% of a sample with about 130,000 distinct CDR3 sequences, under 8% of them seen once. Germline lookup yields CDR1 MNHEY and CDR2 SVGAGI. V lost 4 bases and J lost 6, with 12 bases in between. The CDR3 is 13 amino acids. This clonotype showed up many times. Antigen unknown. Sequencing used CD4+ T cells sorted from PBMCs, obtained 10 days after the yellow fever booster vaccination. The V and J genes are TRBV6-5 and TRBJ2-5; a possible D gene is TRBD2 (5 bases). This TCR was sampled from a man aged 30 to 39 who received the YFV17D yellow fever vaccine. The CDR3 here is CASSSPGIQTQYF. The DNA of the CDR3 is TGTGCCAGCAGTTCGCCGGGGATTCAGACCCAGTACTTC.